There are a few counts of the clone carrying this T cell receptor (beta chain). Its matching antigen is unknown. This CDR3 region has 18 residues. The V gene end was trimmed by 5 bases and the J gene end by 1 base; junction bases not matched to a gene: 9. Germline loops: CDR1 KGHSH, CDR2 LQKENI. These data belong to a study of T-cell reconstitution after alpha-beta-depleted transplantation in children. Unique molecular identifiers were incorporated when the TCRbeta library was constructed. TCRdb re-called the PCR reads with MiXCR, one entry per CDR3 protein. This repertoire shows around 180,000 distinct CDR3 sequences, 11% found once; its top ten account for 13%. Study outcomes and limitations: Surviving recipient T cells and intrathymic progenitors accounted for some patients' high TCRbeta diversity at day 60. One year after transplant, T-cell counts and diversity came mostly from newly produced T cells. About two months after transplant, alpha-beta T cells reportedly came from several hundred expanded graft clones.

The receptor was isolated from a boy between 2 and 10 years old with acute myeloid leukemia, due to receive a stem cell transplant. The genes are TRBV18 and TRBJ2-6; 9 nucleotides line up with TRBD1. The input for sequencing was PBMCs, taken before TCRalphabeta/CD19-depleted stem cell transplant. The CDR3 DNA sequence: TGTGCCAGCTCATCTATTACAGGGGGCCAGTCTGGGGCCAACGTCCTGACTTTC. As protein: CASSSITGGQSGANVLTF.